One and the same sample provided the 19 T cell receptor beta chains below, sequenced in a study of beta chain features in type 1 diabetes. The sequenced template was cDNA made from the entire isolated RNA. Produced via immunoSEQ multiplex PCR; TCRdb's table is partial and in-frame only. This sample has 400,000 to 500,000 clones; 14% occur once, and the top ten carry approximately 0.035%. Specimen: naive CD4+ T cells from blood. The receptors shown here come from a man in his thirties or forties in good health.

This clone turned up a few times. The chain employs TRBV29-1 and TRBJ2-3, with 12 positions matching TRBD1. This CDR3 comprises 15 residues. Germline lookup yields CDR1 SQVTM and CDR2 ANQGSEA. V was pared by 6 bases and J by 7 bases, with 11 bases of the junction left unmatched. The CDR3: CSVALGTGGANTQYF. The CDR3 DNA reads TGCAGCGTAGCCCTTGGGACAGGGGGCGCAAATACGCAGTATTTT.

This clone has a handful of counts. V and J are TRBV4-1 and TRBJ1-5, with 8 bases that match TRBD1. The length of the CDR3 is 16 residues. Germline CDR1 is MGHRA and CDR2 is YSYEKL. The J segment lost 3 bases and the V segment lost 4 bases, leaving 8 bases of the junction unmatched. CDR3: CASSPWTGNNNQPQHF. DNA for the CDR3: TGCGCCAGCAGCCCTTGGACAGGGAATAACAATCAGCCCCAGCATTTT.

In its sample, this clone was seen a few times. CDR3 coding DNA: TGTGCCAGCAGCTTAGACAGGGGGCCTTTCACTGAAGCTTTCTTT. This gives the protein CASSLDRGPFTEAFF. This chain links TRBV7-2 with TRBJ1-1; 9 bases fit TRBD1. The CDR3 extends over 15 amino acids. V dropped 1 base and J dropped 4; count of bases not matched to a gene: 4. Germline V lookup: CDR1 SGHTA, CDR2 FQGNSA.

The rearrangement joins TRBV4-3 to TRBJ2-1; weak D call: TRBD1 (5 bases). There are 14 residues in the CDR3. The V gene's germline CDR1 is LGHNA and CDR2 YSLEER. Trimming shortened V by 11 bases and J by 7 bases, and 21 bases separated the two germline ends. The CDR3, as DNA: TGCGCCTTTCCAGGGCCTACAGCACTGAATGAGCAGTTCTTC. Its translation: CAFPGPTALNEQFF.

The genes are TRBV30 and TRBJ2-5; perhaps TRBD2 as D (5 bases). V lost 6 bases and J 4 bases, leaving 18 bases between the germline ends. Germline V gene data show CDR1 as GTSNPN and CDR2 as SVGIG (reference sequence). This CDR3 contains 14 residues. CDR3 sequence: CACQTGRDRETQYF. The CDR3 nucleotides read TGTGCCTGCCAAACGGGCCGGGATCGAGAGACCCAGTACTTC.

The genes are TRBV18 and TRBJ2-5, with 7 bases matching TRBD2. CDR3 length equals 16 residues. The V gene end was trimmed by 3 bases and the J gene end by 2 bases; junction bases not matched to a gene: 9. Germline V gene data show CDR1 as KGHSH and CDR2 as LQKENI. The CDR3 loop reads CASSPWLGGDQETQYF. The CDR3 DNA follows: TGTGCCAGCTCACCTTGGCTGGGAGGGGATCAAGAGACCCAGTACTTC.

The sample holds a few counts of this clone. CDR3 DNA sequence: TGTGCCAGCAGCTTCGGCGGAGACACTAGCACAGATACGCAGTATTTT. Its translation is CASSFGGDTSTDTQYF. The chain employs TRBV7-9 and TRBJ2-3; D is uncertain. Germline CDR1 and CDR2: SEHNR and FQNEAQ (reference sequence). This CDR3 comprises 16 residues. V gave up 3 bases and J gave up 0 bases, with 13 bases separating them. The full variable domain, its missing parts supplied by reference TRBV7-9 and TRBJ2-3, is DTGVSQNPRHKITKRGQNVTFRCDPISEHNRLYWYRQTLGQGPEFLTYFQNEAQLEKSRLLSDRFSAERPKGSFSTLEIQRTEQGDSAMYLCASSFGGDTSTDTQYFGPGTRLTVL.

The chain combines TRBV7-2 with TRBJ1-1; a weak D match, TRBD1 (5 bases). The CDR3 contains 13 residues. Germline CDR1 SGHTA, CDR2 FQGNSA. V was shortened by 4 bases and J by 1 base, with 7 bases between the two germline ends. CDR3 sequence reads: CASSSQGNTEAFF. The CDR3 nucleotides read TGTGCCAGCAGCTCTCAGGGGAACACTGAAGCTTTCTTT.

This clone occurred a few times. This chain links TRBV20-1 with TRBJ2-5; D not certain. The V end was cut by 6 bases, the J end by 3 bases, with 5 bases between. CDR3 length: 10 residues. The germline gives CDR1 DFQATT, CDR2 SNEGSKA (reference sequence). The CDR3 protein is CSAEKETQYF. CDR3 DNA sequence: TGCAGTGCGGAGAAAGAGACCCAGTACTTC.

A note on this clone: The sample contains more than one DNA sequence encoding this CDR3. The chain has TRBV20-1 and TRBJ2-3; D may be TRBD2 (5 bases). CDR1 and CDR2 (germline): DFQATT, SNEGSKA (reference sequence). The CDR3 has 10 residues. V dropped 5 bases and J dropped 6 bases, with 6 bases sitting between them. CDR3 in DNA: TGCAGTGCTTCGGGGGATACGCAGTATTTT. The encoded protein is CSASGDTQYF.

This chain uses TRBV9 with TRBJ1-2; the D gene is possibly TRBD1 (5 bases). The CDR3 has 15 residues. Germline assignment: CDR1 SGDLS and CDR2 YYNGEE. V gave up 6 bases and J gave up 0 bases, with 15 bases separating them. This CDR3 reads CASTLGAEANYGYTF. The CDR3 bases are TGTGCCAGCACCTTAGGGGCAGAAGCTAACTATGGCTACACCTTC. Using reference TRBV9 and TRBJ1-2 for the parts outside the CDR3, the full variable domain is DSGVTQTPKHLITATGQRVTLRCSPRSGDLSVYWYQQSLDQGLQFLIQYYNGEERAKGNILERFSAQQFPDLHSELNLSSLELGDSALYFCASTLGAEANYGYTFGSGTRLTVV.

This chain links TRBV4-3 with TRBJ2-1, with 14 bases fitting TRBD2. The germline V gene has CDR1 LGHNA and CDR2 YSLEER. Trimming cost V 4 bases and J 3 bases; bases outside gene matches: 5. The CDR3 runs to 17 residues. CDR3 coding DNA: TGCGCCAGCAGCCCAGCCGGGACTAGCGGGAGCTACAATGAGCAGTTCTTC. Translating it yields CASSPAGTSGSYNEQFF.

Points on this clone: One end of the junction fails to match germline, which may point to a read error. J is TRBJ1-4 and V is TRBV5-4; D gene unclear. The CDR3 length is 14 residues. Per the germline V gene, CDR1 is SGHNT and CDR2 is YYREEE (reference sequence). DNA for the CDR3: TGCGCCAGCAGCCAATGGGGAGAGGGAGAAAAACTGTTTTTT. Translated: CASSQWGEGEKLFF.

This clone was counted a few times. The CDR3 does not end in the conserved phenylalanine or tryptophan, so this is likely a read error. Because the CDR3's place on the DNA is in doubt, the DNA is left out and the CDR3 is given as listed by TCRdb. This chain uses TRBV6-6 with TRBJ1-6; the table names TRBD1, a call not compared with the DNA. Germline values: CDR1 MNHNY, CDR2 SVGAGI (reference sequence). The CDR3 length is 13 residues, termini included. CDR3 sequence reads: CASSYSGTGSYNS.

V gene TRBV6-5 combines with J gene TRBJ2-5; D is perhaps TRBD2 (6 bases). Trimming cost V 7 bases and J 5 bases, with 14 bases left between them. This CDR3 contains 13 residues. Germline CDR1 and CDR2: MNHEY and SVGAGI. CDR3 bases: TGTGCCAGCACTAGACTAGTTGGGGAGACCCAGTACTTC. Translating it yields CASTRLVGETQYF.

This clone has more than one count but fewer than ten. The CDR3 DNA is TGTGCCAGCAGCACTCTTTCTTACGAGCAGTACGTC. Its protein product is CASSTLSYEQYV. This rearrangement joins TRBV28 to TRBJ2-7, with unresolved D. Germline-derived CDR1 and CDR2 are MDHEN and SYDVKM. V was clipped by 6 bases and J by 4 bases, with 10 bases between them. The length of the CDR3 is 12 residues.

This clone has only a few counts. CDR3 nucleotides: TGCAGCGCCCCTTTTTCGGGACAGATCCATGGCTACACCTTC. It codes for CSAPFSGQIHGYTF. This chain uses TRBV29-1 with TRBJ1-2, with 7 bases aligning to TRBD1. The germline gives CDR1 SQVTM, CDR2 ANQGSEA. J gave up 6 bases and V 7 bases, and 14 bases lay outside the gene matches. The CDR3 contains 14 residues. The full variable domain, with the rest looked up from reference TRBV29-1 and TRBJ1-2, is SAVISQKPSRDICQRGTSLTIQCQVDSQVTMMFWYRQQPGQSLTLIATANQGSEATYESGFVIDKFPISRPNLTFSTLTVSNMSPEDSSIYLCSAPFSGQIHGYTFGSGTRLTVV.

The rearrangement joins TRBV7-9 to TRBJ2-5, with D perhaps matching TRBD1 or TRBD2 (5 bases each). The CDR3 length is 15 residues. V lost 3 bases and J 4 bases, leaving 15 bases between the germline ends. CDR1 and CDR2 (germline): SEHNR, FQNEAQ (reference sequence). The CDR3 is CASSFGTPTRETQYF. For the CDR3, the DNA is TGTGCCAGCAGCTTCGGGACCCCGACCCGAGAGACCCAGTACTTC.

This clone was seen more than once but under ten times. The chain is built from TRBV7-2 and TRBJ2-3, with 10 bases lining up with TRBD2. The CDR3 covers 16 residues. Germline CDR1 SGHTA, CDR2 FQGNSA. Losses at the gene ends were 3 bases for V and 0 bases for J; bases not matched to a gene: 3. The CDR3 coding sequence is TGTGCCAGCAGCTTGGGACTAGCGACTAGCACAGATACGCAGTATTTT. Its protein is CASSLGLATSTDTQYF.